The source of this T cell receptor beta chain is a study of blood T cell repertoires in COVID-19. Measured with immunoSEQ multiplex PCR; TCRdb has only the in-frame clones, and not every one. The sample carries about 270,000 clones, about 88% recorded once. This CDR3 contains 15 residues. The germline CDR1 and CDR2 sequences are MNHEY and SVGAGI. The V end lost 0 bases, the J end lost 1 base, and 9 bases lay between the germline ends. A single count supports this clone. This chain connects TRBV6-5 to TRBJ1-1; D gene uncertain. This receptor was obtained from a woman aged 45-60 years who had recovered from COVID-19. The sequenced sample consisted of PBMCs or T cells enriched from blood (not recorded which). The CDR3 DNA reads TGTGCCAGCAGTTACTCGGGTCGGGGGAACACTGAAGCTTTCTTT. The encoded protein is CASSYSGRGNTEAFF.